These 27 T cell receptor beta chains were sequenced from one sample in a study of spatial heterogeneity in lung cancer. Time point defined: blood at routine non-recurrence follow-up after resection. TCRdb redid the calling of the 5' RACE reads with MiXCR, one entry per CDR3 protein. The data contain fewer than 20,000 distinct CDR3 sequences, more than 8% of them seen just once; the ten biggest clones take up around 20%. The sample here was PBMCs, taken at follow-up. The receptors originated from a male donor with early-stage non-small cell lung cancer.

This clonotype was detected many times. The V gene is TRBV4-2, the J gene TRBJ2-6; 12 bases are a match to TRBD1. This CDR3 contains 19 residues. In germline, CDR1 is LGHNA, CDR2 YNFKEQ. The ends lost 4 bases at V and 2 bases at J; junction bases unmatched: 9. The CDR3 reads CASSLGTGGPLAGANVLTF. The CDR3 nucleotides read TGTGCCAGCAGCCTTGGGACAGGGGGCCCCTTGGCTGGGGCCAACGTCCTGACTTTC.

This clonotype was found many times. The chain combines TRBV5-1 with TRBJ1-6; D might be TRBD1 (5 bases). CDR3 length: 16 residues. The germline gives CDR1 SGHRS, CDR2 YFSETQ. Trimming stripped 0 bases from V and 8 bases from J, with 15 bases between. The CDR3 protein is CASSLANDRPDSPLHF. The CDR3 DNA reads TGCGCCAGCAGCTTGGCCAATGACAGACCGGATTCACCCCTCCACTTT.

CDR3 in amino acids: CASSPGPRGHYNEQFF. The CDR3 region has the DNA TGTGCCAGCAGCCCCGGTCCGAGGGGGCACTACAATGAGCAGTTCTTC. The chain recombines TRBV11-2 with TRBJ2-1, with 7 bases that match TRBD1. CDR1 SGHAT and CDR2 FQNNGV come from the germline V gene. J was trimmed by 3 bases and V by 5 bases; bases with no gene match: 10. The CDR3 is made up of 16 amino acids.

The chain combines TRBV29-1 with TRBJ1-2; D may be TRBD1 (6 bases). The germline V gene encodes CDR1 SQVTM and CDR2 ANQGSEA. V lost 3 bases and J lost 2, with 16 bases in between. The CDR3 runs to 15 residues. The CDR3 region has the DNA TGCAGCGTTGAGGAAAGCAGGGGCGGGAACTATGGCTACACCTTC. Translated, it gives CSVEESRGGNYGYTF.

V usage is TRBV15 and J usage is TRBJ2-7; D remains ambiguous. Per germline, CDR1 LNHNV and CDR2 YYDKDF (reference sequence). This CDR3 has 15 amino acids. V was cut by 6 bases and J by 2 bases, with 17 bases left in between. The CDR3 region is CATRARGGSTYEQYF. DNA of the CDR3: TGTGCCACCAGAGCCCGAGGTGGATCGACCTACGAGCAGTACTTC. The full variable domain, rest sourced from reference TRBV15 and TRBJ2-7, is DAMVIQNPRYQVTQFGKPVTLSCSQTLNHNVMYWYQQKSSQAPKLLFHYYDKDFNNEADTPDNFQSRRPNTSFCFLDIRSPGLGDTAMYLCATRARGGSTYEQYFGPGTRLTVT.

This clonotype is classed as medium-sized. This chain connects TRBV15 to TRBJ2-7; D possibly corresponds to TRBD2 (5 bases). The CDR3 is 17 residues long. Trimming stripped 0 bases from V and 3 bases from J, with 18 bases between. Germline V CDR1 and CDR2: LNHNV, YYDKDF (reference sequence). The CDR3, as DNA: TGTGCCACCAGCAGAGATACCGGGAATAGCCGCCGCTACGAGCAGTACTTC. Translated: CATSRDTGNSRRYEQYF.

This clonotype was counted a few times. The CDR3 DNA reads TGTGCCAGCAGTTATATCCCGACAGAAGCTGCTGAAGCTTTCTTT. Its translation: CASSYIPTEAAEAFF. The gene calls are TRBV6-2 or TRBV6-3 and TRBJ1-1; D is perhaps TRBD1 (5 bases). Germline V CDR1 and CDR2: MNHEY, SVGEGT. The ends were cut back, 3 bases at V and 6 bases at J, with 17 bases in the middle. The CDR3 sequence is 15 residues long.

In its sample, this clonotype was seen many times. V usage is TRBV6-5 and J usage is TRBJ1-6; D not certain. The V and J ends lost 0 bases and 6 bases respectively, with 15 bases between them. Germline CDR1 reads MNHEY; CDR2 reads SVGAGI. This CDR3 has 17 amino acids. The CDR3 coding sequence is TGTGCCAGCAGTTACTCCCGCACAACCGTGGTTAATTCACCCCTCCACTTT. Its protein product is CASSYSRTTVVNSPLHF.

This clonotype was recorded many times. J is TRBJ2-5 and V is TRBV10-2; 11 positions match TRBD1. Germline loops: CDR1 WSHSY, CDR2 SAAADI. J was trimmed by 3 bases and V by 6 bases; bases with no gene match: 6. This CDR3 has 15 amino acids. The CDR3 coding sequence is TGCGCCAGCAGAGAAGGGACAGGGGGTGAAGAGACCCAGTACTTC. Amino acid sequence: CASREGTGGEETQYF.

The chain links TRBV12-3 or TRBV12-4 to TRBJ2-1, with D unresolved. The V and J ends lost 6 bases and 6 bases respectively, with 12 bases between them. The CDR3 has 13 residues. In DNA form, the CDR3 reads TGTGCCAGCAGGCAGACAACCCCCAATGAGCAGTTCTTC. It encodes CASRQTTPNEQFF.

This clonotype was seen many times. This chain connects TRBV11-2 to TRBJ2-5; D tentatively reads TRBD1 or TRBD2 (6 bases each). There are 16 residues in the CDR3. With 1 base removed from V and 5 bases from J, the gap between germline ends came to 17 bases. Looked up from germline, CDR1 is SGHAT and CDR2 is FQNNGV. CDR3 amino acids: CASSLAGAGKGETQYF. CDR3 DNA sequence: TGTGCCAGCAGCTTAGCGGGGGCAGGAAAGGGCGAGACCCAGTACTTC. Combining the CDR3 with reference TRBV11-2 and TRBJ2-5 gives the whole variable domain EAGVAQSPRYKIIEKRQSVAFWCNPISGHATLYWYQQILGQGPKLLIQFQNNGVVDDSQLPKDRFSAERLKGVDSTLKIQPAKLEDSAVYLCASSLAGAGKGETQYFGPGTRLLVL.

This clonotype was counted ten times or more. CDR3 loop: CASDPGNTIYF. CDR3 DNA: TGTGCCAGCGACCCTGGAAACACCATATATTTT. This chain uses TRBV25-1 with TRBJ1-3; D call uncertain. V lost 8 bases and J lost 2, with 4 bases in between. Germline CDR1 is MGHDK and CDR2 is SYGVNS. The CDR3 extends over 11 amino acids.

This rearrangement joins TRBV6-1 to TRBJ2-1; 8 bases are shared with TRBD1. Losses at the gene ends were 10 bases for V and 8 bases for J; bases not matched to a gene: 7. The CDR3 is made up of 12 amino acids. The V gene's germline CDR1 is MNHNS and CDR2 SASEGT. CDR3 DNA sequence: TGTGCCACCTACAGGGGGGTCGATGAGCAGTTCTTC. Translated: CATYRGVDEQFF.

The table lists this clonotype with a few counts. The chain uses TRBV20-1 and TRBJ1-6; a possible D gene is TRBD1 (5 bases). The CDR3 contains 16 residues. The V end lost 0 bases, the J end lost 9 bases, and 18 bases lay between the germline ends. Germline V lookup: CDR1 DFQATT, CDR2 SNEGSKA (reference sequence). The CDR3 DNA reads TGCAGTGCTAGAGATCGCTTGCCAGGGTCGGGTTCACCCCTCCACTTT. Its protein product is CSARDRLPGSGSPLHF.

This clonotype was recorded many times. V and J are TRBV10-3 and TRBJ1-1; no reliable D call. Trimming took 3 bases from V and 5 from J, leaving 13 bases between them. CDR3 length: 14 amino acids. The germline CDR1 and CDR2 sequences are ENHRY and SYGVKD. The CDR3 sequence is CAISDEGSGTEAFF. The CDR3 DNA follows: TGTGCCATCAGTGATGAAGGTAGTGGTACTGAAGCTTTCTTT.

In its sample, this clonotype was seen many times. The CDR3 here is CASRRPPGEEQYF. The CDR3 coding sequence is TGCGCCAGCAGGCGTCCCCCCGGGGAGGAGCAGTACTTC. The chain joins TRBV10-2 to TRBJ2-7, with D perhaps TRBD2 (5 bases). CDR3 size: 13 residues. Germline V gene sequence: CDR1 WSHSY, CDR2 SAAADI. Trimming cost V 6 bases and J 7 bases, with 16 bases left between them.

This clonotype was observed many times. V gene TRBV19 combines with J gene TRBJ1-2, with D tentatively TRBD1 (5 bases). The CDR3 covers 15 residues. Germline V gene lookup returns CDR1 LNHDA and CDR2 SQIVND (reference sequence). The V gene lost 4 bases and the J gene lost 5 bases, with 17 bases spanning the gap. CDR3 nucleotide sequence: TGTGCCAGTAGTACGTCAGGGAAAAAGAGTTATGGCTACACCTTC. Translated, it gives CASSTSGKKSYGYTF.

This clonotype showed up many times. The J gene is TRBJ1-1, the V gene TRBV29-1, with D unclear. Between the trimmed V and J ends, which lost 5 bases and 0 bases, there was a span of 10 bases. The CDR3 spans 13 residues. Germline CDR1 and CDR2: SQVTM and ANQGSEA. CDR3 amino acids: CSVRKTMNTEAFF. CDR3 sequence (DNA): TGCAGCGTTCGCAAAACAATGAACACTGAAGCTTTCTTT.

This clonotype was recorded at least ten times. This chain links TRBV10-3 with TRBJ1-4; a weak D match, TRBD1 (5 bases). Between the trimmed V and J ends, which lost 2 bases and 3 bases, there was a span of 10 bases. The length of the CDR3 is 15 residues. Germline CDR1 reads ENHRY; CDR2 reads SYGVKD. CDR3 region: CAISEDGAANEKLFF. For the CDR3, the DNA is TGTGCCATCAGTGAGGATGGGGCGGCTAATGAAAAACTGTTTTTT.

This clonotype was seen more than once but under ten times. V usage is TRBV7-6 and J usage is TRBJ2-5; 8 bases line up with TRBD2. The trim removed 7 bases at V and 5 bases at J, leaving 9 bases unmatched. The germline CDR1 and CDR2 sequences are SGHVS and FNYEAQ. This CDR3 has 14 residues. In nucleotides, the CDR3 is TGTGCCAGCACCGTAGCGGGAATGTTGGAGACCCAGTACTTC. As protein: CASTVAGMLETQYF.

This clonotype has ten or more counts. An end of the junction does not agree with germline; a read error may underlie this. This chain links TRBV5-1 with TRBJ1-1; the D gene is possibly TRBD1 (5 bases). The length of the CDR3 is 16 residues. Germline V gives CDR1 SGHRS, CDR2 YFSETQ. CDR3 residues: CASSLGGGALNTEAFF. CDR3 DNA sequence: TGTGCCAGCAGCTTGGGCGGTGGGGCATTGAACACTGAAGCTTTCTTT.

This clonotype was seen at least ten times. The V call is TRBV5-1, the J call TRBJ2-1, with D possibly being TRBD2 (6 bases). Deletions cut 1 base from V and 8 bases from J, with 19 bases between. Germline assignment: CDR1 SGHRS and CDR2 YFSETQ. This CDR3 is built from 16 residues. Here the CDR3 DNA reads TGCGCCAGCAGCTTGTATTTTGGAGGGCCGAGCGATGAGCAGTTCTTC. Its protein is CASSLYFGGPSDEQFF.

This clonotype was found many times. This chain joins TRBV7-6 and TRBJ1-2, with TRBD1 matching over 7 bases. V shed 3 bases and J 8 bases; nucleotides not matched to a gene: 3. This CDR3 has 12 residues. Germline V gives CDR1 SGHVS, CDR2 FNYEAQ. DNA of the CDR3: TGTGCCAGCAGCTTTGACAGGGTCGGCTACACCTTC. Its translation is CASSFDRVGYTF.

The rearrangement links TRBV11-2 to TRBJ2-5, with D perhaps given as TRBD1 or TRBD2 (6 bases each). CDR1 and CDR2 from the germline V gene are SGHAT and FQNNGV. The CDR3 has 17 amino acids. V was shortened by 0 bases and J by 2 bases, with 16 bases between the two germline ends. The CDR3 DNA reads TGTGCCAGCAGCTTAGATCGGGCCGGGGGCAGGCAAGAGACCCAGTACTTC. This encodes CASSLDRAGGRQETQYF.

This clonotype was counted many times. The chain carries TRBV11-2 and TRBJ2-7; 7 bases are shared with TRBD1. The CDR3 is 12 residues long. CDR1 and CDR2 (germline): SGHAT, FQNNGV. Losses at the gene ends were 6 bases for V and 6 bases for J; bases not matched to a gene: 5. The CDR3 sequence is CASSPPGGEQYF. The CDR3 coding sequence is TGTGCCAGCAGTCCCCCAGGGGGCGAGCAGTACTTC.

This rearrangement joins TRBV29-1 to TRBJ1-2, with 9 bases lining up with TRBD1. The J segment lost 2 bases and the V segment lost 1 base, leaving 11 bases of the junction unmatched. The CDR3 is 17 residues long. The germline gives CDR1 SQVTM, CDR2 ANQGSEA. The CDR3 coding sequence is TGCAGCGTTGAAGGGACAGGGGTGGAATCCTTCAACTATGGCTACACCTTC. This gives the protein CSVEGTGVESFNYGYTF.

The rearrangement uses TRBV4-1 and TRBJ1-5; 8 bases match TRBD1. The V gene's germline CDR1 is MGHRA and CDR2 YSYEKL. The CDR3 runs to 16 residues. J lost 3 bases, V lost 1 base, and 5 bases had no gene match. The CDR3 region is CASSQGPGQANQPQHF. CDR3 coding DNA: TGCGCCAGCAGCCAAGGTCCGGGACAGGCCAATCAGCCCCAGCATTTT.